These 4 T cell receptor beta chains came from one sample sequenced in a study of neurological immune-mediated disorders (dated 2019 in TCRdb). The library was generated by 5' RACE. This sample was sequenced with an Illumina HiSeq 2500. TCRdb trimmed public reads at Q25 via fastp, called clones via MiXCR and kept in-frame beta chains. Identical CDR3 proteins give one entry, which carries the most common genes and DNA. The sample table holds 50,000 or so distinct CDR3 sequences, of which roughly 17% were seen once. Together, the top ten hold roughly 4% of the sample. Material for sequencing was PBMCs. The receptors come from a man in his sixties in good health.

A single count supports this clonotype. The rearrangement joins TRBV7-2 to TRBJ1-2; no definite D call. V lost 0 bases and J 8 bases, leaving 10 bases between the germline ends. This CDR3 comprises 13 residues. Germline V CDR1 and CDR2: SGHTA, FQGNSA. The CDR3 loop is CASSLAASRGYTF. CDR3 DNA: TGTGCCAGCAGCTTAGCAGCCTCCCGAGGCTACACCTTC.

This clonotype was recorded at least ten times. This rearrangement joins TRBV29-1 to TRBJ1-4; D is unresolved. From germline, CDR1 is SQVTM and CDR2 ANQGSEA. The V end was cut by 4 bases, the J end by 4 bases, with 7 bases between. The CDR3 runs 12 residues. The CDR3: CSVGYDNEKLFF. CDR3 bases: TGCAGCGTTGGATACGATAATGAAAAACTGTTTTTT. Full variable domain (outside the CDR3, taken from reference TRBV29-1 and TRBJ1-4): SAVISQKPSRDICQRGTSLTIQCQVDSQVTMMFWYRQQPGQSLTLIATANQGSEATYESGFVIDKFPISRPNLTFSTLTVSNMSPEDSSIYLCSVGYDNEKLFFGSGTQLSVL.

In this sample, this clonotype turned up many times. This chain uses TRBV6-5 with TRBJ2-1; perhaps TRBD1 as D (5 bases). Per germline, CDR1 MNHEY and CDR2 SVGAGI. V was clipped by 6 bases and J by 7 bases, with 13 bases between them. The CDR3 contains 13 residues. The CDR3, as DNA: TGTGCCAGCAGATTAGACAGTAGAAATGAGCAGTTCTTC. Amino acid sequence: CASRLDSRNEQFF.

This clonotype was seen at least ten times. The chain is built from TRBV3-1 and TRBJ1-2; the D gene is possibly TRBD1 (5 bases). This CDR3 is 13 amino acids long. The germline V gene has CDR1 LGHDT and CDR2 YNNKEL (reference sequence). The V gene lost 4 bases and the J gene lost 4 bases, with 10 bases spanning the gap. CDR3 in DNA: TGTGCCAGCAGCCCTCGGGGGTCCTATGGCTACACCTTC. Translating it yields CASSPRGSYGYTF.